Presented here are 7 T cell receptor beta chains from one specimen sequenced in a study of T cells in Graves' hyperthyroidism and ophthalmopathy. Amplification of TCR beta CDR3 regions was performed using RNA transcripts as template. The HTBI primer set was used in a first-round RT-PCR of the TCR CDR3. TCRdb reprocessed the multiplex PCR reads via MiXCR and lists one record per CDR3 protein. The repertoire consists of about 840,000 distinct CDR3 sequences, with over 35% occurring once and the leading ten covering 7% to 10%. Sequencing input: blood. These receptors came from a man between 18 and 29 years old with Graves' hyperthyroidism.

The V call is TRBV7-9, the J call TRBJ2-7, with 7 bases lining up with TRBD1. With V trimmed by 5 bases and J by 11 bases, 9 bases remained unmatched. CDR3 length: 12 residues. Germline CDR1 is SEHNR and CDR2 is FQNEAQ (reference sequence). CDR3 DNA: TGTGCCAGCAGCCCCAATACCGGGACAGAGTACTTC. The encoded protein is CASSPNTGTEYF. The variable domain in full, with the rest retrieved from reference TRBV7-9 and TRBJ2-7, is DTGVSQNPRHKITKRGQNVTFRCDPISEHNRLYWYRQTLGQGPEFLTYFQNEAQLEKSRLLSDRFSAERPKGSFSTLEIQRTEQGDSAMYLCASSPNTGTEYFGPGTRLTVT.

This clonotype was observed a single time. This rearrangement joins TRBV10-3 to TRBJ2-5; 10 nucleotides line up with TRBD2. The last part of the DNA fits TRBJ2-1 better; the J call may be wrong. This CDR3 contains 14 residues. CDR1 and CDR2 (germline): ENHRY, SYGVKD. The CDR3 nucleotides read TGTGCCATCAGTGTAGAACTAGCGGGGTCCGAGCAGTTCTTC. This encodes CAISVELAGSEQFF.

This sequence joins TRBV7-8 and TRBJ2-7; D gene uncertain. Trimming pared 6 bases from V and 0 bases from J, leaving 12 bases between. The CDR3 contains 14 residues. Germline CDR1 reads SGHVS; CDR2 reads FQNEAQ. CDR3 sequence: CASSERPRSYEQYF. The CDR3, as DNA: TGTGCCAGCAGTGAAAGACCCCGCTCCTACGAGCAGTACTTC.

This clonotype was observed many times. Here the CDR3 reads CASSEGGTEAFF. The CDR3 DNA sequence: TGTGCCAGCAGCGAGGGAGGTACTGAAGCTTTCTTT. This rearrangement joins TRBV6-1 to TRBJ1-1, with D unclear. CDR1 is MNHNS and CDR2 is SASEGT in the germline V gene. The CDR3 is 12 amino acids. Trimming pared 6 bases from V and 5 bases from J, leaving 10 bases between.

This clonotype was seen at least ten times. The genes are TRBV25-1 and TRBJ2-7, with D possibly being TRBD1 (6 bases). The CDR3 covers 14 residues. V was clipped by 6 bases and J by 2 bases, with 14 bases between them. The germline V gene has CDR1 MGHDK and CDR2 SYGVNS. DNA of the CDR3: TGTGCCAGCAGCCCCGACAGGCCGCCCTACGAGCAGTACTTC. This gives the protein CASSPDRPPYEQYF.

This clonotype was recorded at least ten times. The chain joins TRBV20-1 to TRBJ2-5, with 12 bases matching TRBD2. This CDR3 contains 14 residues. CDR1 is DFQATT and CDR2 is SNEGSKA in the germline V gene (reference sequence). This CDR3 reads CSGTSGRYRETQYF. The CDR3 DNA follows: TGCAGCGGAACTAGCGGGAGGTATCGAGAGACCCAGTACTTC.

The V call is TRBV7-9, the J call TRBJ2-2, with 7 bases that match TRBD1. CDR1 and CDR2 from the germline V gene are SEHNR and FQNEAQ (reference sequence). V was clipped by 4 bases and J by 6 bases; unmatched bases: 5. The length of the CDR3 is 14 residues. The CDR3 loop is CASSSDRASGELFF. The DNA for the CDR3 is TGTGCCAGCAGCTCCGACAGGGCGTCCGGGGAGCTGTTTTTT.